The text below deals with one TCR beta chain. The J segment lost 4 bases and the V segment lost 6 bases, leaving 4 bases of the junction unmatched. Germline CDR1 is SNHLY and CDR2 is FYNNEI. The CDR3 is made up of 14 amino acids. This sample is drawn from a study of cytomegalovirus exposure and HLA in healthy donors. A multiplex PCR was run with 60 Vbeta primers and 13 Jbeta primers. This table comes from immunoSEQ multiplex PCR, and its TCRdb copy is limited to in-frame clones, with some not included. Of about 120,000 clones in the sample, 50% to 75% are singletons; the top ten hold under 9.5%. The chain uses TRBV2 and TRBJ2-5; 11 bases agree with TRBD1. This TCR came from a woman between 35 and 50 years old in good health and CMV-seropositive. Input material: PBMCs. CDR3 coding DNA: TGTGCCAGCAGCGAGGACAGGGGGCGAGAGACCCAGTACTTC. Its translation is CASSEDRGRETQYF.